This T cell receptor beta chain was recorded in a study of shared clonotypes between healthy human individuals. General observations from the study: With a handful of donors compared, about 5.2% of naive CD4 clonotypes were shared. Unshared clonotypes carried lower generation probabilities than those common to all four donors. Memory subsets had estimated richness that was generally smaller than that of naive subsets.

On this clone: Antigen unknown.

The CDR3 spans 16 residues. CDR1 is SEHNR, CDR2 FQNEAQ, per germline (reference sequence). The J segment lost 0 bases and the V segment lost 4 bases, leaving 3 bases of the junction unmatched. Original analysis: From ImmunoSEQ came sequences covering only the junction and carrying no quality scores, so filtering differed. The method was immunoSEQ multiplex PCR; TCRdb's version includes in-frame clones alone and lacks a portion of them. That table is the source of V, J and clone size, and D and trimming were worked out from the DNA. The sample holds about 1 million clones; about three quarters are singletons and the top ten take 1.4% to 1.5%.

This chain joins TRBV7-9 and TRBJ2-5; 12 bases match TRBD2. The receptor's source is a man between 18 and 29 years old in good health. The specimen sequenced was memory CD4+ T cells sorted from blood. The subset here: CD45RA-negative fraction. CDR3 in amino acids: CASSSGLAGYQETQYF. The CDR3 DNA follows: TGTGCCAGCAGCTCCGGACTAGCGGGGTACCAAGAGACCCAGTACTTC.